The 32 T cell receptor beta chains below come from one sample, sequenced in a study of T-cell reconstitution after alpha-beta-depleted transplantation in children. This sample's TCRbeta library carried unique molecular identifier barcodes. TCRdb fed the PCR reads into MiXCR, producing one record per CDR3 protein. The data hold hundreds of thousands of distinct CDR3 sequences, with under 15% observed a single time. Sequences were derived from PBMCs, mostly from graft donor cells, sampled 360 days after TCRalphabeta/CD19-depleted stem cell transplant. The receptors here all came from a male patient between 10 and 17 years old who had a stem cell transplant for acute myeloid leukemia, so the T cells may come from the graft donor.

This clonotype has only a few counts. The chain is built from TRBV20-1 and TRBJ2-1; D is uncertain. The germline V gene encodes CDR1 DFQATT and CDR2 SNEGSKA (reference sequence). This CDR3 is 13 amino acids long. V dropped 5 bases and J dropped 1 base, with 9 bases sitting between them. The CDR3: CSAPPRSYNEQFF. CDR3 coding DNA: TGCAGTGCTCCGCCCCGTTCCTACAATGAGCAGTTCTTC.

The chain carries TRBV7-3 and TRBJ2-3; D is unclear. Germline CDR1 and CDR2: SGHTA and FQGTGA. Trimming removed 2 bases from V and 2 bases from J, with 11 bases in between. This CDR3 comprises 15 residues. The chain's CDR3 is CASSLGPTDTDTQYF. CDR3 sequence (DNA): TGTGCCAGCAGCTTAGGACCGACCGACACAGATACGCAGTATTTT. The variable domain in full, completed from reference TRBV7-3 and TRBJ2-3, reads GAGVSQTPSNKVTEKGKYVELRCDPISGHTALYWYRQSLGQGPEFLIYFQGTGAADDSGLPNDRFFAVRPEGSVSTLKIQRTERGDSAVYLCASSLGPTDTDTQYFGPGTRLTVL.

V gene TRBV20-1 combines with J gene TRBJ2-1; TRBD2 agrees at 7 bases. The CDR3 totals 14 residues. Unmatched junction bases numbered 6, after V lost 3 bases and J lost 4 bases. Per the germline V gene, CDR1 is DFQATT and CDR2 is SNEGSKA (reference sequence). The DNA for the CDR3 is TGCAGTGCTAGTTCTAGCGGAGCGTACAATGAGCAGTTCTTC. Translated: CSASSSGAYNEQFF.

This clonotype was observed at least ten times. V is TRBV29-1 and J is TRBJ2-6; D possibly corresponds to TRBD2 (6 bases). V lost 4 bases, J lost 2 bases, and 6 bases lay in between. The CDR3 is made up of 13 amino acids. Germline V gene sequence: CDR1 SQVTM, CDR2 ANQGSEA. The CDR3 is CSVGGAGANVLTF. The DNA for the CDR3 is TGCAGCGTTGGGGGGGCTGGGGCCAACGTCCTGACTTTC. The full variable domain, its missing parts supplied by reference TRBV29-1 and TRBJ2-6, is SAVISQKPSRDICQRGTSLTIQCQVDSQVTMMFWYRQQPGQSLTLIATANQGSEATYESGFVIDKFPISRPNLTFSTLTVSNMSPEDSSIYLCSVGGAGANVLTFGAGSRLTVL.

This chain's CDR3 is CAISGGTSGDTQYF. The CDR3 bases are TGTGCCATCAGTGGAGGGACTAGCGGAGATACGCAGTATTTT. The V and J genes are TRBV10-3 and TRBJ2-3; TRBD2 agrees at 11 bases. CDR1 ENHRY and CDR2 SYGVKD come from the germline V gene. The V segment lost 4 bases and the J segment 5 bases; nucleotides outside the gene matches: 2. The CDR3 sequence is 14 residues long.

In its sample, this clonotype was seen many times. The CDR3 protein is CASSQDSASGGFANTGELFF. The CDR3 DNA reads as TGCGCCAGCAGCCAAGATTCGGCTAGCGGGGGGTTCGCGAACACCGGGGAGCTGTTTTTT. The chain employs TRBV4-3 and TRBJ2-2; 11 bases match TRBD2. The ends lost 0 bases at V and 0 bases at J; junction bases unmatched: 9. Per the germline V gene, CDR1 is LGHNA and CDR2 is YSLEER. CDR3 length: 20 residues.

This clonotype was picked up many times. This chain links TRBV7-9 with TRBJ2-3; the D gene is possibly TRBD2 (5 bases). Trimming left V 3 bases short and J 4 bases short, with 14 bases between. CDR1 SEHNR and CDR2 FQNEAQ come from the germline V gene (reference sequence). This CDR3 contains 15 residues. The CDR3 region has the DNA TGTGCCAGCAGCTTGGTTAGAGGGCTCTCAGATACGCAGTATTTT. Translation: CASSLVRGLSDTQYF.

This clonotype has more than one count but fewer than ten. This chain connects TRBV7-3 to TRBJ2-1; the D is unclear. The germline CDR1 and CDR2 sequences are SGHTA and FQGTGA. The CDR3 is made up of 15 amino acids. Trimming cost V 2 bases and J 3 bases, with 11 bases left between them. The CDR3 loop reads CASSLGGLIYNEQFF. The CDR3 DNA follows: TGTGCCAGCAGCTTAGGCGGCCTTATCTACAATGAGCAGTTCTTC.

This clonotype appeared a few times. This chain uses TRBV11-2 with TRBJ2-7; TRBD1 might be the D (6 bases). The CDR3 runs to 15 residues. The V gene lost 3 bases and the J gene lost 6 bases, with 18 bases spanning the gap. CDR1 SGHAT and CDR2 FQNNGV come from the germline V gene. CDR3 amino acids: CASSFGTTGSGEQYV. The CDR3 DNA is TGTGCCAGCAGCTTCGGGACAACAGGGTCCGGCGAGCAGTACGTC.

Only a few counts were recorded for this clonotype. The chain recombines TRBV5-1 with TRBJ2-7; 12 nucleotides agree with TRBD2. The CDR3 totals 18 residues. J gave up 4 bases and V 1 base, and 12 bases lay outside the gene matches. CDR1 SGHRS and CDR2 YFSETQ come from the germline V gene. The CDR3 sequence: CASSLSASGRAGWYEQYF. CDR3 in DNA: TGCGCCAGCAGCTTGTCGGCTAGCGGGAGGGCCGGGTGGTACGAGCAGTACTTC.

The CDR3 region is CASSVRGGSGQPQHF. The CDR3 DNA reads TGTGCCAGCAGCGTCAGGGGGGGGAGCGGTCAGCCCCAGCATTTT. The rearrangement uses TRBV7-2 and TRBJ1-5; 7 bases are a match to TRBD1. The ends lost 5 bases at V and 6 bases at J; junction bases unmatched: 10. The V gene's germline CDR1 is SGHTA and CDR2 FQGNSA. This CDR3 region has 15 residues.

This clonotype was observed a few times. The chain has TRBV6-2 or TRBV6-3 and TRBJ1-1; TRBD1 is a possible D gene (5 bases). The CDR3 runs 13 residues. V was clipped by 6 bases and J by 1 base, with 9 bases between them. From germline, CDR1 is MNHEY and CDR2 SVGEGT. The CDR3 region has the DNA TGTGCCAGCAGCCAAACAGGGAACACTGAAGCTTTCTTT. It yields the protein CASSQTGNTEAFF.

The V and J genes are TRBV11-2 and TRBJ1-1, with unresolved D. Trimming pared 5 bases from V and 6 bases from J, leaving 19 bases between. Germline CDR1 is SGHAT and CDR2 is FQNNGV. The CDR3 contains 15 residues. The CDR3 loop is CASSPSARSTSEAFF. The CDR3 DNA sequence: TGTGCCAGCAGCCCCTCAGCACGGTCCACATCTGAAGCTTTCTTT.

The CDR3 sequence is CSVHSSGNTIYF. DNA for the CDR3: TGCAGCGTCCACAGCTCTGGAAACACCATATATTTT. The V and J genes are TRBV29-1 and TRBJ1-3; D gene unclear. This CDR3 is 12 amino acids long. V lost 6 bases to trimming and J lost 0 bases, with 6 bases between them. The germline gives CDR1 SQVTM, CDR2 ANQGSEA.

J is TRBJ2-7 and V is TRBV5-1; D possibly matches TRBD1 or TRBD2 (5 bases each). Germline-derived CDR1 and CDR2 are SGHRS and YFSETQ. Trimming took off 4 bases at V and 3 bases at J, with 14 bases between the two ends. This CDR3 has 14 residues. CDR3 in DNA: TGCGCCAGCAGCCCGGGACGGAATGGCTACGAGCAGTACTTC. It encodes CASSPGRNGYEQYF.

This clonotype occurred many times. The rearrangement links TRBV5-1 to TRBJ2-7; the match to TRBD2 covers 12 bases. After removal of 3 bases from V and 0 bases from J, the junction contained 7 bases not matched to a gene. CDR1 is SGHRS and CDR2 is YFSETQ in the germline V gene. The CDR3 is 17 amino acids. CDR3 sequence: CASSWVTSGSLSYEQYF. The CDR3 nucleotides read TGCGCCAGCAGCTGGGTGACTAGCGGGAGTCTCTCCTACGAGCAGTACTTC.

The chain carries TRBV20-1 and TRBJ2-7; D may be TRBD1 or TRBD2 (6 bases each). Trimming removed 6 bases from V and 2 bases from J, with 14 bases in between. Germline CDR1 reads DFQATT; CDR2 reads SNEGSKA (reference sequence). This CDR3 comprises 13 residues. CDR3 loop: CSAGGAGTYEQYF. In DNA form, the CDR3 reads TGCAGTGCGGGGGGCGCGGGAACCTACGAGCAGTACTTC.

The chain couples TRBV14 to TRBJ1-6; 9 nucleotides line up with TRBD1. Germline V gives CDR1 SGHDN, CDR2 FVKESK. The J segment lost 11 bases and the V segment lost 3 bases, leaving 8 bases of the junction unmatched. The CDR3 spans 15 residues. The CDR3 DNA reads as TGTGCCAGCAGCCAGGCCGGGACAGGGATAACACCCCTCCACTTT. This sequence encodes CASSQAGTGITPLHF.

This clonotype was observed a handful of times. The genes are TRBV28 and TRBJ1-6; tentatively, D is TRBD1 (5 bases). V was clipped by 3 bases and J by 11 bases, with 8 bases between them. The CDR3 is made up of 12 amino acids. CDR1 and CDR2 from the germline V gene are MDHEN and SYDVKM. Here the CDR3 DNA reads TGTGCCAGCAGTTTCGGGGGAGCACCCCTCCACTTT. Translating gives CASSFGGAPLHF. Full variable domain (remainder filled in from reference TRBV28 and TRBJ1-6): DVKVTQSSRYLVKRTGEKVFLECVQDMDHENMFWYRQDPGLGLRLIYFSYDVKMKEKGDIPEGYSVSREKKERFSLILESASTNQTSMYLCASSFGGAPLHFGNGTRLTVT.

This chain connects TRBV7-9 to TRBJ1-3; D remains unclear. V was cut by 1 base and J by 2 bases, with 9 bases left in between. Germline-derived CDR1 and CDR2 are SEHNR and FQNEAQ (reference sequence). This CDR3 has 15 amino acids. CDR3 in DNA: TGTGCCAGCAGCTTAGATCCCGGGACTGGAAACACCATATATTTT. Its translation is CASSLDPGTGNTIYF.

The sample holds a few counts of this clonotype. V gene TRBV6-2 or TRBV6-3 combines with J gene TRBJ1-2; TRBD1 might be the D (5 bases). CDR3 size: 16 residues. Trimming took 6 bases from V and 2 from J, leaving 19 bases between them. CDR1 and CDR2 from the germline V gene are MNHEY and SVGEGT. The chain's CDR3 is CASSHSSRGFNYGYTF. Here the CDR3 DNA reads TGTGCCAGCAGCCACAGCTCTAGGGGATTCAACTATGGCTACACCTTC.

This clonotype has a count of ten or more. The genes are TRBV6-2 or TRBV6-3 and TRBJ2-7; 8 nucleotides line up with TRBD2. There are 15 residues in the CDR3. V lost 3 bases to trimming and J lost 7 bases; unmatched junction nucleotides: 11. CDR1 and CDR2 from the germline V gene are MNHEY and SVGEGT. CDR3 protein: CASSYARGASREQYF. CDR3 nucleotide sequence: TGTGCCAGCAGTTATGCGCGGGGGGCATCAAGGGAGCAGTACTTC.

This clonotype was detected ten times or more. J is TRBJ2-1 and V is TRBV29-1, with D uncertain. The germline CDR1 and CDR2 sequences are SQVTM and ANQGSEA. The CDR3 contains 13 residues. Trimming stripped 3 bases from V and 8 bases from J, with 14 bases between. The DNA for the CDR3 is TGCAGCGTTGAGGATGGGGTTCGCGATGAGCAGTTCTTC. Its protein is CSVEDGVRDEQFF.

The J gene is TRBJ2-7, the V gene TRBV15, with 7 positions matching TRBD2. CDR1 and CDR2 from the germline V gene are LNHNV and YYDKDF (reference sequence). The junction had 12 bases not matched to a gene; V was cut back by 8 bases and J by 5 bases. The CDR3 totals 14 residues. CDR3 region: CATQTMGGYHEQYF. The CDR3 DNA reads as TGTGCCACCCAAACAATGGGGGGGTACCACGAGCAGTACTTC.

The V call is TRBV5-1, the J call TRBJ2-1; D is unresolved. This CDR3 is 14 amino acids long. Germline V CDR1 and CDR2: SGHRS, YFSETQ. Trimming left V 4 bases short and J 5 bases short, with 13 bases between. The CDR3 DNA reads TGCGCCAGCAGCCCCCGGGCAGCTGACAATGAGCAGTTCTTC. This encodes CASSPRAADNEQFF.

This clonotype was counted many times. V gene TRBV7-9 combines with J gene TRBJ2-7; 7 bases fit TRBD2. Germline CDR1 reads SEHNR; CDR2 reads FQNEAQ (reference sequence). The ends lost 1 base at V and 5 bases at J; junction bases unmatched: 8. The CDR3 totals 15 residues. In DNA, the CDR3 is TGTGCCAGCAGCTTAGGGTTGCGACTAGCTAACGAGCAGTACTTC. Protein sequence: CASSLGLRLANEQYF.

The CDR3 coding sequence is TGCACTCTGATCGACCGGGCCGGCGGGCAGTACTTC. Translated: CTLIDRAGGQYF. The chain links TRBV20-1 to TRBJ2-7; D is uncertain. Germline V lookup: CDR1 DFQATT, CDR2 SNEGSKA (reference sequence). This CDR3 has 12 amino acids.

The V call is TRBV20-1, the J call TRBJ2-4, with D uncertain. Trimming took 0 bases from V and 0 from J, leaving 9 bases between them. This CDR3 comprises 15 residues. In germline, CDR1 is DFQATT, CDR2 SNEGSKA (reference sequence). The CDR3 bases are TGCAGTGCTAGAGATGCGTCAGTAGCCAAAAACATTCAGTACTTC. This translates into CSARDASVAKNIQYF.

This sequence joins TRBV6-5 and TRBJ2-7; possibly TRBD1 or TRBD2 for D (5 bases each). In germline, CDR1 is MNHEY, CDR2 SVGAGI. V dropped 6 bases and J dropped 6 bases, with 12 bases sitting between them. The CDR3 spans 12 residues. Written as DNA, the CDR3 is TGTGCCAGCAGATACAGAGGGGTCGAGCAGTACTTC. Translated, it gives CASRYRGVEQYF.

This clonotype was counted ten times or more. V usage is TRBV6-5 and J usage is TRBJ2-1; the match to TRBD1 covers 9 bases. CDR3 length equals 16 residues. The ends lost 2 bases at V and 9 bases at J; junction bases unmatched: 11. Germline CDR1 reads MNHEY; CDR2 reads SVGAGI. This CDR3 is CASSYRPGTGFSEQFF. CDR3 nucleotides: TGTGCCAGCAGTTACCGTCCCGGGACAGGGTTTAGTGAGCAGTTCTTC.

This clonotype was seen many times. The chain recombines TRBV5-1 with TRBJ1-1; D is undetermined. The CDR3 extends over 15 amino acids. Germline lookup yields CDR1 SGHRS and CDR2 YFSETQ. V shed 0 bases and J shed 1 base, with 10 bases lying between them. CDR3 sequence (DNA): TGCGCCAGCAGCTTGGAATGGAGGAGGAACACTGAAGCTTTCTTT. It translates to CASSLEWRRNTEAFF.

There are many counts of this clonotype. The chain carries TRBV12-3 or TRBV12-4 and TRBJ2-3; 10 bases map to TRBD2. V was clipped by 3 bases and J by 1 base; unmatched bases: 4. The CDR3 loop spans 16 amino acids. CDR3 sequence: CASSFPGTSGTDTQYF. The CDR3, as DNA: TGTGCCAGCAGTTTTCCCGGGACTAGCGGCACAGATACGCAGTATTTT.